The 14 T cell receptor beta chains below were found in one sample sequenced in a study of blood T cell repertoires in COVID-19. TCRdb's table, derived via immunoSEQ multiplex PCR, lists solely in-frame clones and lacks some. The sample records some 40,000 clones, 88% being singletons. The sequencing input was peripheral blood. These receptors all stem from a man between 70 and 80 years old with acute or convalescent COVID-19.

The J gene is TRBJ2-7, the V gene TRBV5-4; TRBD1 aligns across 7 bases. V shed 4 bases, J shed 5 bases, and the junction held 6 bases outside the gene matches. CDR3 length: 13 amino acids. Germline V gene sequence: CDR1 SGHNT, CDR2 YYREEE (reference sequence). CDR3 protein: CASSIPDRDEQYF. CDR3 bases: TGTGCCAGCAGCATACCCGACAGGGACGAGCAGTACTTC.

This clone has just one count. J is TRBJ2-7 and V is TRBV7-2; TRBD2 aligns across 12 bases. This CDR3 has 19 residues. The V gene end was trimmed by 3 bases and the J gene end by 5 bases; junction bases not matched to a gene: 17. Germline loops: CDR1 SGHTA, CDR2 FQGNSA. In nucleotides, the CDR3 is TGTGCCAGCAGCTTGCGAGCGTTAACGATGACTAGCGGGAGCCACGAGCAGTACTTC. Its protein is CASSLRALTMTSGSHEQYF.

The genes are TRBV3-1 (or the pseudogene TRBV3-2) and TRBJ2-5; a weak D match, TRBD1 (6 bases). Per germline, CDR1 LGHDT and CDR2 YNNKEL (reference sequence). The CDR3 has 14 amino acids. Trimming shortened V by 3 bases and J by 2 bases, and 10 bases separated the two germline ends. In nucleotides, the CDR3 is TGTGCCAGCAGCCAGGGGGACATACAAGAGACCCAGTACTTC. Translation gives CASSQGDIQETQYF.

The gene calls are TRBV6-5 and TRBJ2-1; D may be TRBD1 (5 bases). Trimming removed 6 bases from V and 14 bases from J, with 20 bases in between. Per the germline V gene, CDR1 is MNHEY and CDR2 is SVGAGI. This CDR3 spans 13 amino acids. For the CDR3, the DNA is TGTGCCAGCAGACAGGCTCAGTTCCGAGAGGAGTTCTTC. Amino acid sequence: CASRQAQFREEFF.

This clone showed up just once. This chain connects TRBV5-8 to TRBJ1-2; weak D call: TRBD1 (6 bases). CDR1 and CDR2 (germline): SGHTS, YDEGEE. The CDR3 spans 14 residues. The V and J ends lost 4 bases and 3 bases respectively, with 13 bases between them. This CDR3 is CASSPRGGHYGYTF. CDR3 nucleotide sequence: TGTGCCAGCAGCCCCCGGGGGGGCCACTATGGCTACACCTTC. The whole variable domain, remainder taken from reference TRBV5-8 and TRBJ1-2, is EAGVTQSPTHLIKTRGQQATLRCSPISGHTSVYWYQQALGLGLQFLLWYDEGEERNRGNFPPRFSGRQFPNYSSELNVNALELEDSALYLCASSPRGGHYGYTFGSGTRLTVV.

This rearrangement joins TRBV7-9 to TRBJ2-7, with 10 nucleotides matching TRBD1. From germline, CDR1 is SEHNR and CDR2 FQNEAQ (reference sequence). There are 18 residues in the CDR3. After removal of 1 base from V and 0 bases from J, the junction contained 9 bases not matched to a gene. The CDR3 sequence is CASSLDGTGVIVSYEQYF. The CDR3 nucleotides read TGTGCCAGCAGCTTAGATGGGACAGGGGTAATAGTCTCCTACGAGCAGTACTTC.

This chain uses TRBV27 with TRBJ1-1; D perhaps matches TRBD1 (6 bases). The CDR3 is made up of 16 amino acids. Germline-derived CDR1 and CDR2 are MNHEY and SMNVEV (reference sequence). The V end lost 5 bases, the J end lost 6 bases, and 22 bases lay between the germline ends. In DNA, the CDR3 is TGTGCCAGCAGTAGGGGGTTTGCGAAACTTAACGCTGAAGCTTTCTTT. Translated: CASSRGFAKLNAEAFF.

J is TRBJ2-2 and V is TRBV24-1, with a possible D match to TRBD1 (6 bases). V lost 12 bases to trimming and J lost 7 bases, with 14 bases between them. The CDR3 is 12 residues long. CDR1 and CDR2 (germline): KGHDR, SFDVKD. Here the CDR3 DNA reads TGTGCCTCGCAAGCAGGGGTCGGGGAGCTGTTTTTT. Protein sequence: CASQAGVGELFF.

This chain links TRBV5-1 with TRBJ2-7; D is possibly TRBD2 (6 bases). V shed 5 bases and J shed 10 bases, with 28 bases lying between them. The CDR3 consists of 16 residues. Germline loops: CDR1 SGHRS, CDR2 YFSETQ. CDR3 sequence (DNA): TGCGCCAGCAGTTCTTATACCGGGACGGAGGGTGCAACCCAGTACTTC. Its protein product is CASSSYTGTEGATQYF.

This chain links TRBV9 with TRBJ1-1; D remains ambiguous. Deletions cut 3 bases from V and 1 base from J, with 7 bases between. This CDR3 region has 13 residues. In germline, CDR1 is SGDLS, CDR2 YYNGEE. CDR3 DNA sequence: TGTGCCAGCAGCGCCCGACAGAACACTGAAGCTTTCTTT. Translating gives CASSARQNTEAFF.

This chain uses TRBV27 with TRBJ2-7; D is perhaps TRBD2 (5 bases). The germline V gene has CDR1 MNHEY and CDR2 SMNVEV (reference sequence). Between the trimmed V and J ends, which lost 6 bases and 11 bases, there was a span of 17 bases. The CDR3 runs to 12 residues. Here the CDR3 reads CASRPTTGREYF. The DNA of the CDR3 is TGTGCCAGCAGGCCGACTACGGGTCGCGAGTACTTC.

V is TRBV6-5 and J is TRBJ2-7; maybe TRBD1 (6 bases). Trimming left V 10 bases short and J 5 bases short, with 9 bases between. This CDR3 is built from 10 residues. Germline V CDR1 and CDR2: MNHEY, SVGAGI. In nucleotides, the CDR3 is TGTGCCACAGGGGACGACGAGCAGTACTTC. This sequence encodes CATGDDEQYF.

This rearrangement joins TRBV12-3 or TRBV12-4 to TRBJ1-4; D perhaps matches TRBD1 (6 bases). V gave up 2 bases and J gave up 7 bases, with 8 bases separating them. The CDR3 totals 13 residues. The CDR3 DNA reads TGTGCCAGCAGTTTACAGGGGAGTGAAAAACTGTTTTTT. Amino acid sequence: CASSLQGSEKLFF.

The V gene is TRBV7-8, the J gene TRBJ2-1; 9 nucleotides match TRBD2. The CDR3 runs 14 residues. Germline V gives CDR1 SGHVS, CDR2 FQNEAQ. V was pared by 1 base and J by 15 bases, with 10 bases of the junction left unmatched. The CDR3, as DNA: TGTGCCAGCAGCTTAGGTGCTAGCGGGATGGAGTGGTTCTTC. Its translation: CASSLGASGMEWFF.